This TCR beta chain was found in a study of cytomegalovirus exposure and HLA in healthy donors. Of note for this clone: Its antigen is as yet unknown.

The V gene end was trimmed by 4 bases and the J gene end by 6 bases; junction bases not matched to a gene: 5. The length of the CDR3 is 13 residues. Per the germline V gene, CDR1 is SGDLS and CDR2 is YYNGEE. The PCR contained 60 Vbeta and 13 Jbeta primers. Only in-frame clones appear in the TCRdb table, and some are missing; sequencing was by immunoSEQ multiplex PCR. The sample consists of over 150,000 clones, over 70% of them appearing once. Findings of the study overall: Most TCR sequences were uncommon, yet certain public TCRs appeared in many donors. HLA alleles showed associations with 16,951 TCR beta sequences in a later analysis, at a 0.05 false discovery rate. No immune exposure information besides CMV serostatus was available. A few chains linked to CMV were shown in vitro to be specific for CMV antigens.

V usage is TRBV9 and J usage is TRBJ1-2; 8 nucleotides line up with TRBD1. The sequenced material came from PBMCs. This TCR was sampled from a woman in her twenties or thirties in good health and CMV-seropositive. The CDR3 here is CASSKTGADGYTF. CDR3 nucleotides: TGTGCCAGCAGCAAGACAGGGGCGGATGGCTACACCTTC. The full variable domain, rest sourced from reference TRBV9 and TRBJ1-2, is DSGVTQTPKHLITATGQRVTLRCSPRSGDLSVYWYQQSLDQGLQFLIQYYNGEERAKGNILERFSAQQFPDLHSELNLSSLELGDSALYFCASSKTGADGYTFGSGTRLTVV.